Given below is one T cell receptor (beta chain) in context. Its antigen is unknown. The data are from a study of CXCR3-negative and CXCR3-positive naive CD8 T cells. Study background: Roughly 1.5 +/- 0.3 million TRB reads came from each library, giving some 150 million in total. General observations from the study: CXCR3-positive naive cells carried more hydrophobic TRB CDR3s than CXCR3-negative ones. Similar TRBV-TRBJ gene usage was seen in naive CXCR3-negative and CXCR3-positive cells, but not in memory cells.

Triplicates of roughly 300,000 cells were sorted from each CD8+ T cell subset. In preparing the TRB cDNA libraries, 5' RACE with UMI labels was used. TCRdb derives one entry per CDR3 protein from the 5' RACE reads, leaving out DNA. This table holds roughly 63,000 distinct CDR3 sequences. CDR3 size: 15 residues. CDR1 and CDR2 from the germline V gene are SQVTM and ANQGSEA. The chain uses TRBV29-1 and TRBJ2-5; TCRdb's D call, TRBD2, is unchecked because there is no DNA. This TCR was recovered from a human donor in good health. Some clones in this sample may be carry-over from other donors' samples. Sequencing input: naive CXCR3+ CD8+ T cells from blood. Specified subset: CD45RO-CCR7+CD27+CD95- naive CD8+ T cells expressing CXCR3 (TNR3+). CDR3 residues: CSVEGLAGVGETQYF.